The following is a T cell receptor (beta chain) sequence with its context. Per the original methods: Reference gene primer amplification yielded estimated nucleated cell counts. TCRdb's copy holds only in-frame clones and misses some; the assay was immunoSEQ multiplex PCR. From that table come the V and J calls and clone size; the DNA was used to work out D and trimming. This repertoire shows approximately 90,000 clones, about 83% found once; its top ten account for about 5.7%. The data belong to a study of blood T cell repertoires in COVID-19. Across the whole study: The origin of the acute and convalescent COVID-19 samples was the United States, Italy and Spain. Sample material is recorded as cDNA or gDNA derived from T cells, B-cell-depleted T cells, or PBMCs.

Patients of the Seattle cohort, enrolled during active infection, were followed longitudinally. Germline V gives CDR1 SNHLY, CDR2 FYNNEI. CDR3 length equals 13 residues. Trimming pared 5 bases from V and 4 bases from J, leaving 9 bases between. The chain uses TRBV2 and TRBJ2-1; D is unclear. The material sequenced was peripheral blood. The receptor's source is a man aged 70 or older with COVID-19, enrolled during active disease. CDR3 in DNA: TGTGCCAGCAGTCCATTCCGGTACAATGAGCAGTTCTTC. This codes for CASSPFRYNEQFF. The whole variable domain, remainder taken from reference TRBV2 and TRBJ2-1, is EPEVTQTPSHQVTQMGQEVILRCVPISNHLYFYWYRQILGQKVEFLVSFYNNEISEKSEIFDDQFSVERPDGSNFTLKIRSTKLEDSAMYFCASSPFRYNEQFFGPGTRLTVL.